This entry describes one T cell receptor (beta chain). As yet, its antigen is unknown. This entry comes from a study of a mutant IDH1 vaccine in newly diagnosed glioma. Overall study: Vaccine administration was initiated 4-6 weeks following radiotherapy alone, or with temozolomide cycles. Those enrolled had earlier been treated with radiotherapy, temozolomide, or both, mostly both. Study conclusions and caveats: Researchers report vaccine-induced immune responses in 93.3% of patients.

Repertoires were generated with immunoSEQ multiplex PCR, while TCRdb's copy carries only in-frame clones and drops some. The sample carries about 68,000 clones, approximately 81% recorded once. The CDR3 extends over 15 amino acids. Germline V gene sequence: CDR1 SGHTA, CDR2 FQGNSA. The V segment lost 1 base and the J segment 4 bases; nucleotides outside the gene matches: 4. Regarding time point: week 35, safety follow-up. Every single dose of the vaccine, 300 ug of mutant IDH1 20-mer peptide, came with topical imiquimod. The patients were given eight vaccinations, one each in weeks 1, 3, 5, 7, 11, 15, 19 and 23.

The clonotype originates from a man aged 18 to 30 with glioma. Sequencing was performed on PBMCs, taken from a glioma patient whose treatment included an IDH1 peptide vaccine. This chain links TRBV7-2 with TRBJ1-5; 7 bases line up with TRBD1. CDR3 in DNA: TGTGCCAGCAGCTTAGGAGGGACAGTTAATCAGCCCCAGCATTTT. Protein sequence: CASSLGGTVNQPQHF.